This T cell receptor beta chain was identified during a study of shared clonotypes between healthy human individuals. For this clone: Antigen: not known.

Study results and caveats: In contrast to clonotypes shared by all four donors, non-shared clonotypes had lower generation probabilities. Across subsets, estimated richness was generally greater for naive than for memory populations.

This CDR3 has 13 residues. Germline values: CDR1 SNHLY, CDR2 FYNNEI. V lost 2 bases and J 6 bases, leaving 8 bases between the germline ends. The table came from immunoSEQ multiplex PCR; TCRdb's copy has only in-frame clones and leaves some out. The repertoire includes millions of clones, around nine tenths of them detected once, and around 0.14% sits in the top ten. The TCR comes from a young man in good health. Material for sequencing was naive CD4+ T cells sorted from blood. Described subset: CD45RA+ positively selected. This chain uses TRBV2 with TRBJ1-5, with D perhaps TRBD1 (5 bases). The DNA for the CDR3 is TGTGCCAGCAGTGAACAGGGCCCTCAGCCCCAGCATTTT. Protein: CASSEQGPQPQHF.